The source of this T cell receptor (beta chain) is a study of CD8+CD57+ T cells in acquired aplastic anemia. Notes on the study in general: For CD8+ Simpson's diversity, patients and controls showed no significant difference.

The V gene end was trimmed by 6 bases and the J gene end by 13 bases; junction bases not matched to a gene: 13. This CDR3 is 13 amino acids long. CDR1 and CDR2 from the germline V gene are SGHVS and FNYEAQ. Patients sequenced had flow cytometry evidence of CD8+CD57+ cell expansion. Severe acquired aplastic anemia was present in every patient. Genomic DNA constituted the template upon which TCR beta VDJ and CDR3 profiling was performed. A single record per CDR3 protein comes from TCRdb applying MiXCR to the reads. Seen here are under 200,000 distinct CDR3 sequences, under 55% observed once, and the top ten hold about 8.8%. This clonotype occurred many times. The antigen remains unidentified.

The sequence was collected from a human donor with aplastic anemia. The chain uses TRBV7-6 and TRBJ2-7; TRBD2 matches 9 bases. The sequenced sample consisted of sorted CD4+, CD8+, or CD8+CD57+ T cells (not recorded which) from PBMCs. The CDR3 sequence: CASSGGRGRAPYF. The CDR3 DNA follows: TGTGCCAGCAGTGGGGGGCGCGGGAGGGCCCCATACTTC. Full variable domain (outside the CDR3, taken from reference TRBV7-6 and TRBJ2-7): GAGVSQSPRYKVTKRGQDVALRCDPISGHVSLYWYRQALGQGPEFLTYFNYEAQQDKSGLPNDRFSAERPEGSISTLTIQRTEQRDSAMYRCASSGGRGRAPYFGPGTRLTVT.